The clone carrying this T cell receptor (beta chain) was seen many times. Its target is unknown. TCRdb itself ran the 5' RACE reads through MiXCR, one entry per CDR3 protein. Of about 27,000 distinct CDR3 sequences detected, under 8.5% appear once; the ten largest clones hold around 25%. CDR1 and CDR2 from the germline V gene are SGHVS and FQNEAQ. V lost 3 bases and J lost 5; bases outside the gene matches: 1. The CDR3 loop spans 13 amino acids. The data originate from a study of spatial heterogeneity in lung cancer. General study findings and limits: Tumor mutation counts were tracked by expanded intratumoral alpha and beta TCR counts.

Time point here: sample taken at primary tumor resection. The material was lung tumor tissue, obtained at surgery. The V gene is TRBV7-8, the J gene TRBJ2-5, with 9 bases matching TRBD1. This clonotype was obtained from a male donor with early-stage non-small cell lung cancer. The CDR3 sequence is CASSLDRGETQYF. The CDR3 DNA follows: TGTGCCAGCAGCTTGGACAGGGGTGAGACCCAGTACTTC.